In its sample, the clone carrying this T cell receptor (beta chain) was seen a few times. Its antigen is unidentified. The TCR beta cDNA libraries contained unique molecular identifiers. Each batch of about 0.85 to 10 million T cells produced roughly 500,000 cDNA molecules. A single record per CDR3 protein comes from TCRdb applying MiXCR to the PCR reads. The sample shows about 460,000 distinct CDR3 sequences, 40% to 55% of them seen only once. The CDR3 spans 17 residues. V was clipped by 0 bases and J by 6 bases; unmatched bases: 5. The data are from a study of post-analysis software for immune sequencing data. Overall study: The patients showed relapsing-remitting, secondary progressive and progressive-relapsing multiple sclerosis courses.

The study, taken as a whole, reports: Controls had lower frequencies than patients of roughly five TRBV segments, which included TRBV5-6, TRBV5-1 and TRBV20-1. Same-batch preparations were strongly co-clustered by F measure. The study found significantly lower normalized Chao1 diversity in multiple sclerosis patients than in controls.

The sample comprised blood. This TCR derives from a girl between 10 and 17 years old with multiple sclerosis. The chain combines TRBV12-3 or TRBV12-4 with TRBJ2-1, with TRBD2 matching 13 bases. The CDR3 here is CASSLAGGLAGFNEQFF. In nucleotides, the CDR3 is TGTGCCAGCAGTTTAGCGGGGGGACTAGCGGGATTCAATGAGCAGTTCTTC.